Listed below are T cell receptor beta chains from one sample, sequenced in a study of blood T cell repertoires in COVID-19. Clones were sequenced by immunoSEQ multiplex PCR, and TCRdb holds only the in-frame ones, with some missing. The data show roughly 67,000 clones, with more than 70% seen just once and approximately 8.8% held by the top ten. The sequenced material came from peripheral blood. These receptors were collected from a man in his fifties or sixties with active COVID-19. CDR3s include the opening cysteine and the closing phenylalanine or tryptophan. Fields, in order: CDR3 DNA, CDR3 protein, clone size, D gene, J gene, V gene. D genes are given only for firm matches. The size field is filled for only some rows; it gives once, few, many or a size class.

CDR3nt: TGTGCCTGGAGTGCGGGACACAAGAACACTGAAGCTTTCTTT
CDR3aa: CAWSAGHKNTEAFF
abundance: once
d_gene: -
j_gene: TRBJ1-1
v_gene: TRBV30

CDR3nt: TGTGCCAGCAGCCCGGGACTCCACAATGAGCAGTTCTTC
CDR3aa: CASSPGLHNEQFF
abundance: -
d_gene: -
j_gene: TRBJ2-1
v_gene: TRBV27

CDR3nt: TGTGCCAGTAGATATACACAGGCGGCCGAGACCCAGTACTTC
CDR3aa: CASRYTQAAETQYF
abundance: -
d_gene: -
j_gene: TRBJ2-5
v_gene: TRBV19

CDR3nt: TGTGCCAGCACCGGCGAGGGAGGAGAAAAACTGTTTTTT
CDR3aa: CASTGEGGEKLFF
abundance: -
d_gene: -
j_gene: TRBJ1-4
v_gene: TRBV2

CDR3nt: TGTGCCAGCAGTTACGAACAGCTGAACACTGAAGCTTTCTTT
CDR3aa: CASSYEQLNTEAFF
abundance: -
d_gene: -
j_gene: TRBJ1-1
v_gene: TRBV6-6

CDR3nt: TGTGCCAGCAGTGTCGGACTGCTAGTTGAGCAGTACTTC
CDR3aa: CASSVGLLVEQYF
abundance: few
d_gene: -
j_gene: TRBJ2-7
v_gene: TRBV2

CDR3nt: TGTGCCAGCAGCCAAGTCGCAGGGAGGGGGACTGAAGCTTTCTTT
CDR3aa: CASSQVAGRGTEAFF
abundance: -
d_gene: -
j_gene: TRBJ1-1
v_gene: TRBV4-2

CDR3nt: TGCAGTGCTAGTGACACGAGGAGCAATCAGCCCCAGCATTTT
CDR3aa: CSASDTRSNQPQHF
abundance: -
d_gene: -
j_gene: TRBJ1-5
v_gene: TRBV20-1

CDR3nt: TGTGCCAGCAGTGAAGGTCCGGGACTCAATCAGCCCCAGCATTTT
CDR3aa: CASSEGPGLNQPQHF
abundance: once
d_gene: -
j_gene: TRBJ1-5
v_gene: TRBV6-1

CDR3nt: TGTGCCAGTAGTCCCACAATGACAGGGCTTAATGAAAAACTGTTTTTT
CDR3aa: CASSPTMTGLNEKLFF
abundance: -
d_gene: TRBD1
j_gene: TRBJ1-4
v_gene: TRBV19

CDR3nt: TGTGCCAGTCGACTAGCGGGGGGTTATAATGAGCAGTTCTTC
CDR3aa: CASRLAGGYNEQFF
abundance: -
d_gene: TRBD2
j_gene: TRBJ2-1
v_gene: TRBV19

CDR3nt: TGTGCCAGCAGCATTACAGGGGTAATGAACACTGAAGCTTTCTTT
CDR3aa: CASSITGVMNTEAFF
abundance: -
d_gene: TRBD1
j_gene: TRBJ1-1
v_gene: TRBV5-6

CDR3nt: TGTGCCAGCAGCGCGACAGTTCCTAACTATGGCTACACCTTC
CDR3aa: CASSATVPNYGYTF
abundance: -
d_gene: -
j_gene: TRBJ1-2
v_gene: TRBV9

CDR3nt: TGTGCCAGCAGCCAGGAACGCGACAGGGGCCGTGAGCAGTACTTC
CDR3aa: CASSQERDRGREQYF
abundance: -
d_gene: TRBD1
j_gene: TRBJ2-7
v_gene: TRBV3-1/TRBV3-2

CDR3nt: TGTGCCACTAATTCTCTTTTGGACAGGGGGATTCGTGGCTACACCTTC
CDR3aa: CATNSLLDRGIRGYTF
abundance: -
d_gene: TRBD1
j_gene: TRBJ1-2
v_gene: TRBV19

CDR3nt: TGTGCCAGCAGGGACTTCGGATCAACTAATGAAAAACTGTTTTTT
CDR3aa: CASRDFGSTNEKLFF
abundance: -
d_gene: -
j_gene: TRBJ1-4
v_gene: TRBV6-5

CDR3nt: TGTGCCAGCAGCCAAGGGCCCGCGACCCAGTACTTC
CDR3aa: CASSQGPATQYF
abundance: once
d_gene: -
j_gene: TRBJ2-5
v_gene: TRBV3-1/TRBV3-2

CDR3nt: TGTGCCACCAGCATGGACAGCCCCTACAATGAGCAGTTCTTC
CDR3aa: CATSMDSPYNEQFF
abundance: -
d_gene: -
j_gene: TRBJ2-1
v_gene: TRBV15

CDR3nt: TGTGCCAGCAGCCTTAATACGGGGAAAGAGACCCAGTACTTC
CDR3aa: CASSLNTGKETQYF
abundance: -
d_gene: -
j_gene: TRBJ2-5
v_gene: TRBV9

CDR3nt: TGTGCCAGCAGGTCCCTTTCCGGGGGGGACGAGCAGTACTTC
CDR3aa: CASRSLSGGDEQYF
abundance: -
d_gene: TRBD2
j_gene: TRBJ2-7
v_gene: TRBV7-2

CDR3nt: TGTGCCAGCAGTGAAGCTCCAAGTACCGGTAATGAGCAGTTCTTC
CDR3aa: CASSEAPSTGNEQFF
abundance: -
d_gene: -
j_gene: TRBJ2-1
v_gene: TRBV6-1

CDR3nt: TGTGCCTGGAGTTGGCTCACTACGGGTTCACCCCTCCACTTT
CDR3aa: CAWSWLTTGSPLHF
abundance: -
d_gene: -
j_gene: TRBJ1-6
v_gene: TRBV30

CDR3nt: TGCGCCAGCAGTGACCGATCCACAGGACGCTATGAGCAGTTCTTC
CDR3aa: CASSDRSTGRYEQFF
abundance: -
d_gene: -
j_gene: TRBJ2-1
v_gene: TRBV10-1

CDR3nt: TGTGCCAGCAGTGACCTACTAGCGGGGGGGCCTGTTGAGACCCAGTACTTC
CDR3aa: CASSDLLAGGPVETQYF
abundance: once
d_gene: TRBD2
j_gene: TRBJ2-5
v_gene: TRBV2

CDR3nt: TGTGCCAGCAGCCGCCGGGAGCCCTTACCCTACGAGCAGTACTTC
CDR3aa: CASSRREPLPYEQYF
abundance: -
d_gene: -
j_gene: TRBJ2-7
v_gene: TRBV7-9

CDR3nt: TGCGCCAGCAGCCAAGAATCGTTCGACAGGAACCCCTACAATGAGCAGTTCTTC
CDR3aa: CASSQESFDRNPYNEQFF
abundance: few
d_gene: -
j_gene: TRBJ2-1
v_gene: TRBV4-1

CDR3nt: TGTGCCAGCAGCTCGACCTGGGACTTTCAGTACTTC
CDR3aa: CASSSTWDFQYF
abundance: once
d_gene: -
j_gene: TRBJ2-5
v_gene: TRBV7-8

CDR3nt: TGTGCCACCAGCAGAGTAGACTACCTTAGCACAGATACGCAGTATTTT
CDR3aa: CATSRVDYLSTDTQYF
abundance: -
d_gene: -
j_gene: TRBJ2-3
v_gene: TRBV15

CDR3nt: TGTGCCATCAGCCCCGCTAGCGGGAGGACAGGTGAGCAGTTCTTC
CDR3aa: CAISPASGRTGEQFF
abundance: -
d_gene: TRBD2
j_gene: TRBJ2-1
v_gene: TRBV10-3

CDR3nt: TGTGCCAGCAGCGGGAGGCCATCGCTTGGAAACACCATATATTTT
CDR3aa: CASSGRPSLGNTIYF
abundance: -
d_gene: -
j_gene: TRBJ1-3
v_gene: TRBV5-8

CDR3nt: TGTGCCAGCAGCCAACCTAGCGGGGTTAGCTCCTACAATGAGCAGTTCTTC
CDR3aa: CASSQPSGVSSYNEQFF
abundance: -
d_gene: TRBD2
j_gene: TRBJ2-1
v_gene: TRBV14

CDR3nt: TGTGCCAGAAGCTTGCAACCGGGACACAGTTATGGCTACACCTTC
CDR3aa: CARSLQPGHSYGYTF
abundance: -
d_gene: -
j_gene: TRBJ1-2
v_gene: TRBV5-3

CDR3nt: TGTGCCATCAGCGTTAGCGGGGGGGCCCACGAGCAGTACTTC
CDR3aa: CAISVSGGAHEQYF
abundance: -
d_gene: TRBD2
j_gene: TRBJ2-7
v_gene: TRBV10-3

CDR3nt: TGTGCCACCAGTGGCGGGACAGGGCGGAAGTACTTC
CDR3aa: CATSGGTGRKYF
abundance: -
d_gene: TRBD1
j_gene: TRBJ2-7
v_gene: TRBV24-1

CDR3nt: TGTGCCAGTAGTATTGGGACAGGCATGAACACTGAAGCTTTCTTT
CDR3aa: CASSIGTGMNTEAFF
abundance: once
d_gene: TRBD1
j_gene: TRBJ1-1
v_gene: TRBV19

CDR3nt: TGCGCCAGCAGCCCTTCTTATGCGGGGGGGCCAGAGAATGAGCAGTTCTTC
CDR3aa: CASSPSYAGGPENEQFF
abundance: -
d_gene: TRBD2
j_gene: TRBJ2-1
v_gene: TRBV4-3

CDR3nt: TGTGCCAGCAGTGAAGATCGGGGGGCCAGGGAGGGTCGCGAGCAGTACTTC
CDR3aa: CASSEDRGAREGREQYF
abundance: -
d_gene: -
j_gene: TRBJ2-7
v_gene: TRBV6-1

CDR3nt: TGTGCCAGCAGCCCACTCGAGTTTGGCTACACCTTC
CDR3aa: CASSPLEFGYTF
abundance: -
d_gene: -
j_gene: TRBJ1-2
v_gene: TRBV7-9

CDR3nt: TGTGCCAGCAGCTTAGCGAGGGACAGGGGGCTAGGAGATACGCAGTATTTT
CDR3aa: CASSLARDRGLGDTQYF
abundance: -
d_gene: TRBD1
j_gene: TRBJ2-3
v_gene: TRBV7-8

CDR3nt: TGTGCCTGGAAGAGCACCGGGGAGCTGTTTTTT
CDR3aa: CAWKSTGELFF
abundance: once
d_gene: -
j_gene: TRBJ2-2
v_gene: TRBV30

CDR3nt: TGTGCCAGCAGTCGAGGGGGTTTGCAAGAGACCCAGTACTTC
CDR3aa: CASSRGGLQETQYF
abundance: -
d_gene: -
j_gene: TRBJ2-5
v_gene: TRBV5-6

CDR3nt: TGTGCCACCAGTGATTTTGGGGGGTCTAGCACAGATACGCAGTATTTT
CDR3aa: CATSDFGGSSTDTQYF
abundance: -
d_gene: -
j_gene: TRBJ2-3
v_gene: TRBV24-1

CDR3nt: TGTGCCAGCAGTTGGGAAGCGGGCTCCTACAATGAGCAGTTCTTC
CDR3aa: CASSWEAGSYNEQFF
abundance: once
d_gene: -
j_gene: TRBJ2-1
v_gene: TRBV6-1